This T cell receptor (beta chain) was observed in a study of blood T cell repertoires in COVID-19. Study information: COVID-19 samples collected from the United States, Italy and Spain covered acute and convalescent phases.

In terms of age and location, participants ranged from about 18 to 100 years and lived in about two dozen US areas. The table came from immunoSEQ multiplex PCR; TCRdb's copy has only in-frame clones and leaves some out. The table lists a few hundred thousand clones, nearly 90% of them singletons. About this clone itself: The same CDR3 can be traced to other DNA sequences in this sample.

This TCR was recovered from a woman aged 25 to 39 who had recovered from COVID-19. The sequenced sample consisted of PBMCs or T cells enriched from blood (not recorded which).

For the CDR3, the DNA is TGTGCCAGCAGTTTAACAGGAAACACTGAAGCTTTCTTT. This gives the protein CASSLTGNTEAFF. The rearrangement uses TRBV12-3 or TRBV12-4 and TRBJ1-1, with D possibly matching TRBD1 (5 bases). Trimming took 2 bases from V and 2 from J, leaving 6 bases between them. This CDR3 is 13 amino acids long.